This is a list of T cell receptor beta chains from one sample in a study of blood T cell repertoires in COVID-19. Using immunoSEQ multiplex PCR, the repertoire was profiled, and TCRdb retains in-frame clones only, with some absent. The sample gives under 200,000 clones, 80% of which show up once; 6.5% is in the top ten. Sequenced: peripheral blood. The receptors originated from a man between 65 and 85 years old with active or convalescent COVID-19. CDR3s leave out the opening cysteine and the closing phenylalanine or tryptophan. Clone size is shown for a subset of rows, as once, few, many or a class of expanded clone.

>.|TRBJ1-2|TRBV5-8
ASTLNAGPGNYGYT
>.|TRBJ2-2|TRBV6-6
ASSFVAGANTGELF
>.|TRBJ2-3|TRBV5-3
ARSLAFRTSGRRYTQY
>.|TRBJ1-5|TRBV12-1
ASSDDRGPNQPQH
>.|TRBJ1-4|TRBV7-2
ASSFTAGAEKLF
>.|TRBJ1-3|TRBV19
ASSMRGSSGNTIY
>.|TRBJ1-6|TRBV5-1
ASSLRDRDGSPLH
>.|TRBJ1-5|TRBV19
ASSSRDRGFNQPQH
>.|TRBJ2-1|TRBV19
ASSTSGTGNNEQF
>once|TRBJ1-2|TRBV2
ASSLTGTGEIRGYT
>.|TRBJ1-4|TRBV15
ATSSSRQGFYTTNEKLF
>.|TRBJ1-2|TRBV29-1
SVGQAETSYGYT
>.|TRBJ2-2|TRBV7-2
ASSLDSGGYRTGELF
>.|TRBJ1-1|TRBV2
ASSGRDSLNTEAF
>.|TRBJ1-1|TRBV7-8
ASSSTGYAEAF
>once|TRBJ2-3|TRBV3-1/TRBV3-2
ASSQGAGYLTDTQY
>.|TRBJ1-2|TRBV5-5
ASSYRQGATGYT
>.|TRBJ2-1|TRBV2
ASTARRRQGASEQF
>.|TRBJ1-1|TRBV11-2
ASSLGRLNTEAF
>once|TRBJ1-1|TRBV5-1
ASSLEKGGTEAF
>.|TRBJ1-1|TRBV12-3/TRBV12-4
ASSRTGKTEAF
>.|TRBJ1-3|TRBV18
ASSPSEAISGNTIY
>.|TRBJ1-3|TRBV6-1
ASSENRAHTIY
>few|TRBJ2-7|TRBV27
ASSSGGRSWEQY
>.|TRBJ1-2|TRBV9
ASSLTGQGANYGYT
>.|TRBJ2-1|TRBV12-3/TRBV12-4
ASRGLVPIEQF
>.|TRBJ1-1|TRBV18
ASSPPQGGDTEAF
>.|TRBJ2-2|TRBV7-3
ASSLLGRNTGELF
>once|TRBJ1-1|TRBV19
ASSNGQGNTEAF
>.|TRBJ1-1|TRBV18
ASSRNGHAEAF
>.|TRBJ1-2|TRBV6-5
ASRDRGRIDGYT
>few|TRBJ1-2|TRBV4-3
ASSSRPGQSYGYT
>.|TRBJ2-6|TRBV30
AWRRRGSGANVLT
>.|TRBJ2-4|TRBV7-2
ASSLVASVKNIQY
>.|TRBJ1-2|TRBV3-1/TRBV3-2
ASSHPTGNGYT
>.|TRBJ1-2|TRBV5-4
ASSKNQGNYGYT
>.|TRBJ1-1|TRBV11-2
ASSSSGGRNTEAF
>.|TRBJ1-5|TRBV5-1
ASSPGTGIENQPQH
>.|TRBJ1-1|TRBV10-3
AISVQGEAF
>.|TRBJ2-3|TRBV6-2/TRBV6-3
ASSPITGEAGTDTQY
>.|TRBJ1-1|TRBV10-3
AISGGDLNTEAF
>.|TRBJ1-1|TRBV12-3/TRBV12-4
ASSITEIAEAF
>few|TRBJ1-6|TRBV4-2
ASSTSGDSPLH
>.|TRBJ2-1|TRBV6-5
ASSLGIAGNEQF
>once|TRBJ1-1|TRBV12-3/TRBV12-4
ASTPRLNTEAF
>.|TRBJ1-2|TRBV7-9
ASSPGQGQMLGGYT
>.|TRBJ1-2|TRBV9
ASSQTDSNYGYT
>.|TRBJ2-7|TRBV5-8
ASSWGRGLSYEQY
>.|TRBJ1-2|TRBV6-2/TRBV6-3
ASSAGLQYGYT
>.|TRBJ2-6|TRBV2
ASIAGSGANVLT
>once|TRBJ2-1|TRBV27
ASSLGSGRAGEQF
>once|TRBJ1-5|TRBV19
ASSIGRSNQPQH
>.|TRBJ2-5|TRBV6-5
ASSFAGGLGETQY
>.|TRBJ1-5|TRBV4-1
ASSQDLWSGNQPQH